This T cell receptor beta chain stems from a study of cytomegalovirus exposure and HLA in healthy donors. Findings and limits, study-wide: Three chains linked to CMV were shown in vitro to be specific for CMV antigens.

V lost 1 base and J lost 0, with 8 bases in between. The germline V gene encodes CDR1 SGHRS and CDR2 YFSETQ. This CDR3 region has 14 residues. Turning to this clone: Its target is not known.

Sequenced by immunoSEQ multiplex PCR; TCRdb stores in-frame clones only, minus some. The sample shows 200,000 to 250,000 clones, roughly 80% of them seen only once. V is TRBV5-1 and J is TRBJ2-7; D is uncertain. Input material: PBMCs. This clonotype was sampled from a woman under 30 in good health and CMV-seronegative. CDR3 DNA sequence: TGCGCCAGCAGCTTGCCGGGCAGCTCCTACGAGCAGTACTTC. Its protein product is CASSLPGSSYEQYF.